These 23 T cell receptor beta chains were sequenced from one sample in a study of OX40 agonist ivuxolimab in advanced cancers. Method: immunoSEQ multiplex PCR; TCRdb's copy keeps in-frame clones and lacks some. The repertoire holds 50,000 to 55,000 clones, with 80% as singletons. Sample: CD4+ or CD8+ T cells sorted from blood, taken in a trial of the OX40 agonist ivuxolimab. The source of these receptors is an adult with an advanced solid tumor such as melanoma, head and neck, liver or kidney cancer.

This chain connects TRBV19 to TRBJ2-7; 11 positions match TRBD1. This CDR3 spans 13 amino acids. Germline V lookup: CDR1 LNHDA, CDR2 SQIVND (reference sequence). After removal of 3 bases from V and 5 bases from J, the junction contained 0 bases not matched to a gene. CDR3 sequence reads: CASSMGQGDEQYF. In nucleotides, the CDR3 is TGTGCCAGTAGTATGGGACAGGGGGACGAGCAGTACTTC.

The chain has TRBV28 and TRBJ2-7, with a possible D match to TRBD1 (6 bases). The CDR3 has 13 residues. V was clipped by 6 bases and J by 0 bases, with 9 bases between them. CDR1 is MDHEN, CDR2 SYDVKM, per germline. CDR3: CASRTGGSYEQYF. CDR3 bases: TGTGCCAGCAGGACAGGAGGCTCCTACGAGCAGTACTTC.

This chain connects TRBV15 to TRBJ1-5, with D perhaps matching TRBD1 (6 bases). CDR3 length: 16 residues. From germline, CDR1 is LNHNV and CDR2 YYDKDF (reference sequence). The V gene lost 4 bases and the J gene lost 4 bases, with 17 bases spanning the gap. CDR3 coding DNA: TGTGCCACCAGCAAACCTGGGACACCCGTTAATCAGCCCCAGCATTTT. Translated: CATSKPGTPVNQPQHF.

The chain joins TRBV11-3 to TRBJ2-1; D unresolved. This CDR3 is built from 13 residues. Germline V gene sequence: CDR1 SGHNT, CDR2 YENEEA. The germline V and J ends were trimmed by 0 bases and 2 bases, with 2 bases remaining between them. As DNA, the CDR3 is TGTGCCAGCAGCTTAGAAACCTACAATGAGCAGTTCTTC. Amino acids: CASSLETYNEQFF.

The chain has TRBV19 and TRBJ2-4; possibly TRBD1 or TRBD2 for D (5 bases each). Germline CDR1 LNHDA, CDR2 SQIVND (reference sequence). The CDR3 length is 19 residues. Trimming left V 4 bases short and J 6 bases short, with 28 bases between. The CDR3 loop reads CASSRSGTQGEAQGNIQYF. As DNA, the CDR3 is TGTGCCAGTAGTAGGAGCGGAACCCAGGGCGAGGCCCAGGGAAACATTCAGTACTTC.

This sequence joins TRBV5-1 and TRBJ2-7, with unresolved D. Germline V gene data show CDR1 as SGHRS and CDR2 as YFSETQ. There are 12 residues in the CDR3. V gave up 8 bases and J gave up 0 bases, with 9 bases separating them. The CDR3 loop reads CASPDGSYEQYF. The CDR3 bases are TGCGCCAGTCCGGACGGCTCCTACGAGCAGTACTTC. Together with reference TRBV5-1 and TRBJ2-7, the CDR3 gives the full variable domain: KAGVTQTPRYLIKTRGQQVTLSCSPISGHRSVSWYQQTPGQGLQFLFEYFSETQRNKGNFPGRFSGRQFSNSRSEMNVSTLELGDSALYLCASPDGSYEQYFGPGTRLTVT.

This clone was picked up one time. The CDR3: CASTYGTGVHNEQFF. As DNA, the CDR3 is TGTGCCAGCACCTATGGGACAGGGGTACACAATGAGCAGTTCTTC. The V gene is TRBV27, the J gene TRBJ2-1; 10 bases align to TRBD1. Losses at the gene ends were 7 bases for V and 5 bases for J; bases not matched to a gene: 8. Germline-derived CDR1 and CDR2 are MNHEY and SMNVEV (reference sequence). There are 15 residues in the CDR3.

The CDR3, as DNA: TGCGCCAGCAGCTCGGGATTGGGAGGGAACTCCTACAATGAGCAGTTCTTC. Amino acids: CASSSGLGGNSYNEQFF. The chain is built from TRBV5-1 and TRBJ2-1, with 7 bases that match TRBD2. J lost 0 bases, V lost 3 bases, and 9 bases had no gene match. CDR1 and CDR2 (germline): SGHRS, YFSETQ. The CDR3 is 17 residues long.

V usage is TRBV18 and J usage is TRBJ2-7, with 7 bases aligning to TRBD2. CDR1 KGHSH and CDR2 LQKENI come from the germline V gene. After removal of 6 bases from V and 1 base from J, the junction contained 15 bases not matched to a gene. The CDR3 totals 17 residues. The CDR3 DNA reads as TGTGCCAGCTCTCCCCCGGGGTGGCGGGAGAAGTCCTACGAGCAGTACTTC. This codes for CASSPPGWREKSYEQYF.

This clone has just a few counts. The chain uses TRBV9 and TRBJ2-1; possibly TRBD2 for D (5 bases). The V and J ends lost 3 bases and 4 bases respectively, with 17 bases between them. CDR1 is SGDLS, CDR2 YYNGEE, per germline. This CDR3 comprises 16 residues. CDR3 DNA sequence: TGTGCCAGCAGCGACTTACTAGACGTACCGTACAATGAGCAGTTCTTC. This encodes CASSDLLDVPYNEQFF.

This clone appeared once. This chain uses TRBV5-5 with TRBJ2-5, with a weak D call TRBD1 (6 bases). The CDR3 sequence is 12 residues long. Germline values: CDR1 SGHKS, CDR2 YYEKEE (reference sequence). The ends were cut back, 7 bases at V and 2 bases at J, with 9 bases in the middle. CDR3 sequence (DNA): TGTGCCAGCGGACAGACTCAAGAGACCCAGTACTTC. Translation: CASGQTQETQYF.

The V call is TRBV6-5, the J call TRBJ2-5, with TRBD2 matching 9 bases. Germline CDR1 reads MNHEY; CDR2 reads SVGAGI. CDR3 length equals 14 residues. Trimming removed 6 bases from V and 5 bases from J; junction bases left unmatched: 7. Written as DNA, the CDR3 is TGTGCCAGCAGACCGGGACTAGCCCAGGAGACCCAGTACTTC. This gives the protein CASRPGLAQETQYF.

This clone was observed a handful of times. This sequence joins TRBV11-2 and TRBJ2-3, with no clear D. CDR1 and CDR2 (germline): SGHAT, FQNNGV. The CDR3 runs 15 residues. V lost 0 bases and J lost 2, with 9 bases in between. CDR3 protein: CASSLEWTDTDTQYF. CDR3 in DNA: TGTGCCAGCAGCTTAGAGTGGACGGACACAGATACGCAGTATTTT.

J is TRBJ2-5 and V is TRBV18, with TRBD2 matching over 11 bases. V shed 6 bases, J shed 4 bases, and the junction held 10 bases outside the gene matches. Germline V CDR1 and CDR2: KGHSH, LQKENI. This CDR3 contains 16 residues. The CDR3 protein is CASSRLAGGSGETQYF. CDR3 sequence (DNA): TGTGCCAGCTCCCGGTTAGCGGGAGGGAGTGGAGAGACCCAGTACTTC. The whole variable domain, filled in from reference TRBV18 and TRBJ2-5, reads NAGVMQNPRHLVRRRGQEARLRCSPMKGHSHVYWYRQLPEEGLKFMVYLQKENIIDESGMPKERFSAEFPKEGPSILRIQQVVRGDSAAYFCASSRLAGGSGETQYFGPGTRLLVL.

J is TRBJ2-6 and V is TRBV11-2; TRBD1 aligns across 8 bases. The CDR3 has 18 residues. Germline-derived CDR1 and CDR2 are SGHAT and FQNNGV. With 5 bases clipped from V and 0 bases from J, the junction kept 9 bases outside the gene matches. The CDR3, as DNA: TGTGCCAGCAGCACGCTGCAGGGGGCCGTCTCTGGGGCCAACGTCCTGACTTTC. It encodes CASSTLQGAVSGANVLTF.

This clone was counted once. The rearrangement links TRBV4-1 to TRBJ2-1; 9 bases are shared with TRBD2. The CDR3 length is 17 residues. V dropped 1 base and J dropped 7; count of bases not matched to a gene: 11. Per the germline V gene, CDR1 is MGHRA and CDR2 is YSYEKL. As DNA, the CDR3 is TGCGCCAGCAGCCAAGGCCTCCGGGGTAGCGGGAGAAATGAGCAGTTCTTC. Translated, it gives CASSQGLRGSGRNEQFF.

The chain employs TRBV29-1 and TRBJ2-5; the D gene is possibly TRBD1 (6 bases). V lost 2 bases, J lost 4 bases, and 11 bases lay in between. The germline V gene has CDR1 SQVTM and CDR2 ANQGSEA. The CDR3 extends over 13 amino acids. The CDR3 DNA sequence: TGCAGCGTTGAAAGCAGGGGTGGAGAGACCCAGTACTTC. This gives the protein CSVESRGGETQYF.

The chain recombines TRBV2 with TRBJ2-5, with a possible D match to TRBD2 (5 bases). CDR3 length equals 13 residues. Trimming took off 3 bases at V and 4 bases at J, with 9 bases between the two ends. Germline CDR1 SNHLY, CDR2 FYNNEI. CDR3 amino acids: CASSDIRGETQYF. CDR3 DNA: TGTGCCAGCAGTGACATACGGGGAGAGACCCAGTACTTC.

DNA for the CDR3: TGTGCCAGCAGCCCCGCCGGGACAGATGATGAAAAACTGTTTTTT. Its protein is CASSPAGTDDEKLFF. This chain connects TRBV7-2 to TRBJ1-4, with 7 bases that match TRBD1. V dropped 5 bases and J dropped 6; count of bases not matched to a gene: 9. This CDR3 is 15 amino acids long. The germline V gene has CDR1 SGHTA and CDR2 FQGNSA.

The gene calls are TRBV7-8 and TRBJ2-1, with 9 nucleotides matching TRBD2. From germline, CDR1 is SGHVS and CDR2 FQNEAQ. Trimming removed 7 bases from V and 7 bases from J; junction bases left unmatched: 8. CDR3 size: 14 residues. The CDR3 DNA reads TGTGCCAGCATCAAGGGGACTAGCTTGAATGAGCAGTTCTTC. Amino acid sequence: CASIKGTSLNEQFF.

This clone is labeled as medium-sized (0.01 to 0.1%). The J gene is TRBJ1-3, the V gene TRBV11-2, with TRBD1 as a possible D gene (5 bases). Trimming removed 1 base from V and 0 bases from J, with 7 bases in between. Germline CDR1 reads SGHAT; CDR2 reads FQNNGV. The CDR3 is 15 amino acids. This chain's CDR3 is CASSLVQGSGNTIYF. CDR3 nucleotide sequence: TGTGCCAGCAGCTTAGTCCAGGGCTCTGGAAACACCATATATTTT.

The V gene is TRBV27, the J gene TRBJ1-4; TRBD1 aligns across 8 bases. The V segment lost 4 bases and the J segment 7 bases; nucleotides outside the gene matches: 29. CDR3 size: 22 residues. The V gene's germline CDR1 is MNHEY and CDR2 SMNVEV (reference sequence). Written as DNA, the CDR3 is TGTGCCAGCAGTTCTCACCGAAGAGACAGGGGAGGTCGCGGGGATAAGGCTGAAAAACTGTTTTTT. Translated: CASSSHRRDRGGRGDKAEKLFF. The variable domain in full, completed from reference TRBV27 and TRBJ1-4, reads EAQVTQNPRYLITVTGKKLTVTCSQNMNHEYMSWYRQDPGLGLRQIYYSMNVEVTDKGDVPEGYKVSRKEKRNFPLILESPSPNQTSLYFCASSSHRRDRGGRGDKAEKLFFGSGTQLSVL.

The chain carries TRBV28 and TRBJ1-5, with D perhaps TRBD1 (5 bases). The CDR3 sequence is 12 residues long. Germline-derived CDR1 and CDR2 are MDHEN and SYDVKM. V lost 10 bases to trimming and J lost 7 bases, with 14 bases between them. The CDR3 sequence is CAIEGRGQPQHF. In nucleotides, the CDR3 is TGTGCCATCGAGGGGCGTGGACAGCCCCAGCATTTT.